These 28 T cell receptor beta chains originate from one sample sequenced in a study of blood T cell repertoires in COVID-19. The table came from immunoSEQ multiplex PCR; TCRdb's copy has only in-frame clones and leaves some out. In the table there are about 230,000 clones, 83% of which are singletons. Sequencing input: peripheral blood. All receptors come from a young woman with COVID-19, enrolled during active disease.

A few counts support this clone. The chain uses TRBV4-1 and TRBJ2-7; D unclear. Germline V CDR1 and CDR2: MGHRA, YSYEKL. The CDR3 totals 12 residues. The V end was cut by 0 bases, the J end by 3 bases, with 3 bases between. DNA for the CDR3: TGCGCCAGCAGCCAAGACGGCTACGAGCAGTACTTC. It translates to CASSQDGYEQYF.

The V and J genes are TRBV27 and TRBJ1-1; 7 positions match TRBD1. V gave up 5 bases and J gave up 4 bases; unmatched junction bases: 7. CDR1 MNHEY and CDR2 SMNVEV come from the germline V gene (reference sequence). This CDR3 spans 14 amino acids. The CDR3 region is CASSPRQGITEAFF. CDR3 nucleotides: TGTGCCAGCAGTCCCCGACAGGGAATCACTGAAGCTTTCTTT.

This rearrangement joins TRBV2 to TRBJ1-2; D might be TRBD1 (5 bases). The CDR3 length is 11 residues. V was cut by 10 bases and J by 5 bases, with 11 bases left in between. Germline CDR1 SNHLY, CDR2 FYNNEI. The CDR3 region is CATRTKYGYTF. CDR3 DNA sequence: TGTGCCACAAGGACAAAGTATGGCTACACCTTC.

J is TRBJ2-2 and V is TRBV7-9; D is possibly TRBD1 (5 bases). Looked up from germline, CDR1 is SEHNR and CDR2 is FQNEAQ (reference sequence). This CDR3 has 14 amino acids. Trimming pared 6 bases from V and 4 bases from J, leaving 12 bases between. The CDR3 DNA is TGTGCCAGCAGAACTGACAGCTCCACCGGGGAGCTGTTTTTT. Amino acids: CASRTDSSTGELFF.

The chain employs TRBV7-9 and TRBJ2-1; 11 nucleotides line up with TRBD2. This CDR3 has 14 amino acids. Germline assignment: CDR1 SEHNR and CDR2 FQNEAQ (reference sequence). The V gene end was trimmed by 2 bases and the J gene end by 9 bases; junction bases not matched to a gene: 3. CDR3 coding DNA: TGTGCCAGCAGCTTACTAGCGGGAGGTACTGAGCAGTTCTTC. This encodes CASSLLAGGTEQFF.

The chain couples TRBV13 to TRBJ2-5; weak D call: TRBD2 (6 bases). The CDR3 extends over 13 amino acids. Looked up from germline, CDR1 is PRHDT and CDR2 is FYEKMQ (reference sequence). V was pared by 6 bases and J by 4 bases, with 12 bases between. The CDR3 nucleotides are TGTGCCAGCAGGAAGGGAGGTCGAGAGACCCAGTACTTC. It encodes CASRKGGRETQYF.

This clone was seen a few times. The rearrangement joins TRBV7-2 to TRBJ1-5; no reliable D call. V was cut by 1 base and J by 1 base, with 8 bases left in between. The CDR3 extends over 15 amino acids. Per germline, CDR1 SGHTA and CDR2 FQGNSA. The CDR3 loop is CASSLDGLSNQPQHF. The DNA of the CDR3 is TGTGCCAGCAGCTTAGATGGGCTCAGCAATCAGCCCCAGCATTTT.

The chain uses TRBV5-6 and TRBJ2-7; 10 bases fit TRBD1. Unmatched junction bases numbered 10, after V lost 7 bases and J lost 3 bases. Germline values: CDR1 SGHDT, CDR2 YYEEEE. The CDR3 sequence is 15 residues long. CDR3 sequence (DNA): TGTGCCAGCCTTCTTAGGGGGACAGGGGACTACGAGCAGTACTTC. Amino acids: CASLLRGTGDYEQYF.

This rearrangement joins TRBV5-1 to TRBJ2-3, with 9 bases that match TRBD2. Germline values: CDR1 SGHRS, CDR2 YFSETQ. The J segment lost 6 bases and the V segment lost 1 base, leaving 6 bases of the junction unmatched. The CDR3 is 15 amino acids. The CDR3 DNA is TGCGCCAGCAGCTTGCAAAGCGGGAGGTCCGATACGCAGTATTTT. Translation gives CASSLQSGRSDTQYF.

CDR3 protein: CASSFMETQYF. Here the CDR3 DNA reads TGTGCCAGCAGTTTCATGGAGACCCAGTACTTC. The rearrangement uses TRBV27 and TRBJ2-5; D unclear. CDR1 MNHEY and CDR2 SMNVEV come from the germline V gene (reference sequence). The CDR3 is 11 residues long. V was pared by 3 bases and J by 5 bases, with 4 bases between.

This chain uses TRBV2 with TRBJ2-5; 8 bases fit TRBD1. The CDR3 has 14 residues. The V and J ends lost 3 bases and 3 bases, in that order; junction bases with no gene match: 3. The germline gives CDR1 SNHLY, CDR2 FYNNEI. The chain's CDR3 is CASSEDRAKETQYF. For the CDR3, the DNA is TGTGCCAGCAGTGAGGACAGGGCGAAAGAGACCCAGTACTTC.

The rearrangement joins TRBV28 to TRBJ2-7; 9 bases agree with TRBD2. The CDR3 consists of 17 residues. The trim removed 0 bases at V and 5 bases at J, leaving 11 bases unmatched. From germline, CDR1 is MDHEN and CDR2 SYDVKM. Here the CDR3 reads CASSLWGVASGIHEQYF. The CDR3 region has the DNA TGTGCCAGCAGTTTATGGGGGGTGGCTAGCGGGATCCACGAGCAGTACTTC.

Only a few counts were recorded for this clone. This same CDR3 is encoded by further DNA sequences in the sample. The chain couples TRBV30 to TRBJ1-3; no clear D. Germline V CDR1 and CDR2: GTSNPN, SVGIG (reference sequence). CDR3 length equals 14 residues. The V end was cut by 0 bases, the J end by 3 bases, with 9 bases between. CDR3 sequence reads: CAWSVTGSGNTIYF. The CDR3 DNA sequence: TGTGCCTGGAGTGTAACCGGGAGTGGAAACACCATATATTTT.

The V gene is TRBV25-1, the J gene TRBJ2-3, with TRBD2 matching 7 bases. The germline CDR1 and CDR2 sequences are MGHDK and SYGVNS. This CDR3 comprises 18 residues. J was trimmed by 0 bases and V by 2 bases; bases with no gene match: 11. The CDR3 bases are TGTGCCAGCAGTGAAGGGGTGGGAGGGGCCTATAGCACAGATACGCAGTATTTT. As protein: CASSEGVGGAYSTDTQYF.

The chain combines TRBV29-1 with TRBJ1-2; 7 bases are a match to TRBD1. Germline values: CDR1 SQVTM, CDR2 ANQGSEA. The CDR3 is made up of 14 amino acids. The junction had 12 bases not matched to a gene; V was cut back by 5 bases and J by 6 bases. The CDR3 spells CSVRIGGGADGYTF. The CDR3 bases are TGCAGCGTTCGGATAGGAGGGGGCGCGGATGGCTACACCTTC.

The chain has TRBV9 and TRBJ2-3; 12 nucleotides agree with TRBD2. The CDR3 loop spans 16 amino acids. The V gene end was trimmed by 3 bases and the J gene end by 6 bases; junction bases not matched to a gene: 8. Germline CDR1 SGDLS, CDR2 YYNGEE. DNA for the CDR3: TGTGCCAGCAGCGGAACTAGCGGGAGGATTGGGGATACGCAGTATTTT. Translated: CASSGTSGRIGDTQYF.

The CDR3 sequence is CASSYSPDRGNSPLHF. The CDR3 nucleotides read TGTGCCAGCAGTTACTCCCCCGACAGGGGGAATTCACCCCTCCACTTT. The genes are TRBV6-2 or TRBV6-3 and TRBJ1-6, with TRBD1 identical over 9 bases. CDR1 is MNHEY and CDR2 is SVGEGT in the germline V gene. With V trimmed by 0 bases and J by 7 bases, 4 bases remained unmatched. CDR3 length: 16 amino acids.

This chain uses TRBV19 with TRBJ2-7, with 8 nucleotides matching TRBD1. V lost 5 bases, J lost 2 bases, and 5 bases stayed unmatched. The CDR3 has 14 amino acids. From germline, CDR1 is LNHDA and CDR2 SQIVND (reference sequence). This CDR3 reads CASSPGQGTYEQYF. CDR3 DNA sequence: TGTGCCAGTAGTCCCGGACAGGGTACCTACGAGCAGTACTTC.

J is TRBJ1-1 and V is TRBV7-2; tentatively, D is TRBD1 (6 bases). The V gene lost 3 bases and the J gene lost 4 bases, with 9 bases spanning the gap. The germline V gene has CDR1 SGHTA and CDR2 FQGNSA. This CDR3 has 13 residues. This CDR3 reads CASSFKQGTEAFF. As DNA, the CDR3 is TGTGCCAGCAGCTTTAAACAGGGCACTGAAGCTTTCTTT.

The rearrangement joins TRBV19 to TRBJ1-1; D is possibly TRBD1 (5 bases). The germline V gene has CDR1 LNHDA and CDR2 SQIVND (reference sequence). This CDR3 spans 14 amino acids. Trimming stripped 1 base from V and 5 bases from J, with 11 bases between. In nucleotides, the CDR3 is TGTGCCAGTAGTATAGCGAAGCAGGGTACTGAAGCTTTCTTT. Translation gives CASSIAKQGTEAFF.

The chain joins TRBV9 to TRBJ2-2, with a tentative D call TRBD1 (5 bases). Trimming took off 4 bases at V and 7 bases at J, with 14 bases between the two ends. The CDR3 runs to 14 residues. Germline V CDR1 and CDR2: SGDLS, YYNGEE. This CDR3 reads CASSPTDIFGELFF. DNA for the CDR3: TGTGCCAGCAGCCCTACGGACATCTTCGGGGAGCTGTTTTTT.

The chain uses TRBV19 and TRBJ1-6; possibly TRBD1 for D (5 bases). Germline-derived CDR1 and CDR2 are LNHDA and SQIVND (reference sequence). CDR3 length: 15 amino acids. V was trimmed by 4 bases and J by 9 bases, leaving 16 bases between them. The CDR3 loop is CASSTDQGWGSPLHF. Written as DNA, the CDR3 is TGTGCCAGTAGTACAGACCAGGGTTGGGGTTCACCCCTCCACTTT.

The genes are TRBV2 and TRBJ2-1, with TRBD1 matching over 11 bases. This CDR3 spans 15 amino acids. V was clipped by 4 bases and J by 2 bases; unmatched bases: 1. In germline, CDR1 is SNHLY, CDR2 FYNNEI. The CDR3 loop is CASSGTGGPYNEQFF. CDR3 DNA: TGTGCCAGCAGTGGGACAGGGGGCCCCTACAATGAGCAGTTCTTC.

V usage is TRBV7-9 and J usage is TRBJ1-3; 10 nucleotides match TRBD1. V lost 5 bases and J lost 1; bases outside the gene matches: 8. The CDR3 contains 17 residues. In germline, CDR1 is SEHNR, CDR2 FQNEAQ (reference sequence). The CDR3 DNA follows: TGTGCCAGCAGCCAAGACAGGGGGCGCCGATCTGGAAACACCATATATTTT. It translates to CASSQDRGRRSGNTIYF.

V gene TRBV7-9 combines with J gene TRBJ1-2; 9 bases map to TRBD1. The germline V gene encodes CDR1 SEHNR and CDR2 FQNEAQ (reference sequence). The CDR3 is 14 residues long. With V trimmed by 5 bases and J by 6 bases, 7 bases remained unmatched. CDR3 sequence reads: CASSTDGTGNGYTF. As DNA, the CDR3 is TGTGCCAGCAGCACAGATGGGACAGGGAATGGCTACACCTTC.

CDR3 in DNA: TGCGCCAGCAGCTTGGACAGGCGTAGGTCGGAGCAGTACTTC. Translated: CASSLDRRRSEQYF. The chain is built from TRBV5-1 and TRBJ2-7; a possible D gene is TRBD1 (5 bases). V gave up 0 bases and J gave up 7 bases, with 14 bases separating them. The CDR3 totals 14 residues. Germline V gene data show CDR1 as SGHRS and CDR2 as YFSETQ.

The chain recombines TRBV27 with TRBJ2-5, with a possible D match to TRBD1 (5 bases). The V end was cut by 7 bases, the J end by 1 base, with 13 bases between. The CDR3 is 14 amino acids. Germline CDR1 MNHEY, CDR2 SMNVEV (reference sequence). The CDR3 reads CASKDVQAQETQYF. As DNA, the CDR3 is TGTGCCAGCAAGGATGTACAGGCCCAAGAGACCCAGTACTTC.

The chain's CDR3 is CASSLLSAGGPTDTQYF. For the CDR3, the DNA is TGTGCCAGCAGTTTATTATCAGCGGGGGGGCCCACAGATACGCAGTATTTT. The gene calls are TRBV27 and TRBJ2-3, with TRBD2 identical over 10 bases. Trimming took 1 base from V and 2 from J; bases not matched to a gene: 6. The CDR3 totals 17 residues. The V gene's germline CDR1 is MNHEY and CDR2 SMNVEV (reference sequence).